This T cell receptor (beta chain) was retrieved from a study of cytomegalovirus exposure and HLA in healthy donors. Findings and caveats of the study: In a later analysis, CMV-associated beta chains were mostly HLA-associated, it appeared. Data from an earlier analysis indicated that most TCR beta V segments were productive either about 87% or about 30% of the time. CMV antigen specificity was confirmed in vitro for three CMV-associated chains.

Germline CDR1 KGHSH, CDR2 LQKENI. The CDR3 sequence is 13 residues long. V was clipped by 1 base and J by 3 bases, with 7 bases between them. To note about this clone: Its antigen is not identified.

Both 60 Vbeta primers and 13 Jbeta primers went into the PCR. Study processing details: Among the unique TCR beta chains that a later analysis counted, about 86 million in all, 9.5 million to 11 million were shared. Using immunoSEQ multiplex PCR, the repertoire was profiled, and TCRdb retains in-frame clones only, with some absent. V and J calls plus clone size are reproduced from that table; the DNA served to infer D and trimming. This sample carries 110,000 or so clones, about three quarters of them seen once, and the ten largest clones take roughly 3%. The sequenced sample consisted of PBMCs. The V gene is TRBV18, the J gene TRBJ2-7; D unclear. This clonotype was sampled from a female donor in good health and CMV-seronegative. The DNA for the CDR3 is TGTGCCAGCTCACCACGCACGGGCTACGAGCAGTACTTC. Its translation is CASSPRTGYEQYF.